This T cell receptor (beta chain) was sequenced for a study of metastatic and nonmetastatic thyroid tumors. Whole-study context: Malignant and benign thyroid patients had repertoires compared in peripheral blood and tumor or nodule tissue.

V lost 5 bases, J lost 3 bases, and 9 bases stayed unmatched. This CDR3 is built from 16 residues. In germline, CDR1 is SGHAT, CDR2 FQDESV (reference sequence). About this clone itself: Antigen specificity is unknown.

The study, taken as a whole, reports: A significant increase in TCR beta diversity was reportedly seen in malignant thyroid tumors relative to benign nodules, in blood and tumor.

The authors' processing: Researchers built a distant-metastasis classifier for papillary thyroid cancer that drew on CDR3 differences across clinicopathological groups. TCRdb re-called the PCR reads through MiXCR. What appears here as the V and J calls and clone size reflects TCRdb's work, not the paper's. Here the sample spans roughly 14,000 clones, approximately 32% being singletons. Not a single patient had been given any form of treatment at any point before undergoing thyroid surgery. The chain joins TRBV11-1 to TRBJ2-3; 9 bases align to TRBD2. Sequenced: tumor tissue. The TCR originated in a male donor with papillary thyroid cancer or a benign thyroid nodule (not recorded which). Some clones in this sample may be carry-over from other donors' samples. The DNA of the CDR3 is TGTGCCAGCAGCCTAGGACTAGCGCTTTCAACAGATACGCAGTATTTT. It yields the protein CASSLGLALSTDTQYF.